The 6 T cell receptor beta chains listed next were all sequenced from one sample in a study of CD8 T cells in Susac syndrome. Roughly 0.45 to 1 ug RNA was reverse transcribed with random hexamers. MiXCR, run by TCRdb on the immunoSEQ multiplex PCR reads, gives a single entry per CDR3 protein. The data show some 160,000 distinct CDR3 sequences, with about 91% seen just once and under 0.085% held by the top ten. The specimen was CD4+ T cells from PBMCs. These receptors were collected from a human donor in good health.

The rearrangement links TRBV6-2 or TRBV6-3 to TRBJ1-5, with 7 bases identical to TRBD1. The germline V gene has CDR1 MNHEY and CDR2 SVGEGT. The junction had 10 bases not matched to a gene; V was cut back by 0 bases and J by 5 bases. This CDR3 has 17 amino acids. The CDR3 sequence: CASSYSATGSWDQPQHF. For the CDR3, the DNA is TGTGCCAGCAGTTACTCTGCGACAGGGTCTTGGGATCAGCCCCAGCATTTT.

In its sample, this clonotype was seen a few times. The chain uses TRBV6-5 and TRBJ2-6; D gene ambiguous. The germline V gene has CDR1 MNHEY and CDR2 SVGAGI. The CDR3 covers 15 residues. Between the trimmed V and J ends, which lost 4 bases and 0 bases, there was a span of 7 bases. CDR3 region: CASSSGFSGANVLTF. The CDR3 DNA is TGTGCCAGCAGTTCCGGTTTCTCTGGGGCCAACGTCCTGACTTTC.

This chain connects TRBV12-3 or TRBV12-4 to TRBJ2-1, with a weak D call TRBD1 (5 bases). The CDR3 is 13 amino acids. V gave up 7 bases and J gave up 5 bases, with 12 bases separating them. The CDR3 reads CASTKDTHNEQFF. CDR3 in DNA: TGTGCCAGCACCAAGGACACCCACAATGAGCAGTTCTTC.

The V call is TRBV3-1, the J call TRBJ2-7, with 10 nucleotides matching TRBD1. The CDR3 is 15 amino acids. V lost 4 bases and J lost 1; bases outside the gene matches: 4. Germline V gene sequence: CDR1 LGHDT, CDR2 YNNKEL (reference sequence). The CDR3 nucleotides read TGTGCCAGCAGCCTCGGGACAGGGGCATCCTACGAGCAGTACTTC. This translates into CASSLGTGASYEQYF.

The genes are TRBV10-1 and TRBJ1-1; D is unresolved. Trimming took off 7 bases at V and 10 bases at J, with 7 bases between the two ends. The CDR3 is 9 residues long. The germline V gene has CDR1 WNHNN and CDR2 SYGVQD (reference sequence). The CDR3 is CASNGRAFF. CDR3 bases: TGCGCCAGCAATGGTCGAGCTTTCTTT.

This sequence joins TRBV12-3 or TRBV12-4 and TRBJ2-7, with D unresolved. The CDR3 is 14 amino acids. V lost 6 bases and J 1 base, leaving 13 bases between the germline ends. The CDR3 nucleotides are TGTGCCAGCAGGACTCAGGACGGGTCCTACGAGCAGTACTTC. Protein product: CASRTQDGSYEQYF.